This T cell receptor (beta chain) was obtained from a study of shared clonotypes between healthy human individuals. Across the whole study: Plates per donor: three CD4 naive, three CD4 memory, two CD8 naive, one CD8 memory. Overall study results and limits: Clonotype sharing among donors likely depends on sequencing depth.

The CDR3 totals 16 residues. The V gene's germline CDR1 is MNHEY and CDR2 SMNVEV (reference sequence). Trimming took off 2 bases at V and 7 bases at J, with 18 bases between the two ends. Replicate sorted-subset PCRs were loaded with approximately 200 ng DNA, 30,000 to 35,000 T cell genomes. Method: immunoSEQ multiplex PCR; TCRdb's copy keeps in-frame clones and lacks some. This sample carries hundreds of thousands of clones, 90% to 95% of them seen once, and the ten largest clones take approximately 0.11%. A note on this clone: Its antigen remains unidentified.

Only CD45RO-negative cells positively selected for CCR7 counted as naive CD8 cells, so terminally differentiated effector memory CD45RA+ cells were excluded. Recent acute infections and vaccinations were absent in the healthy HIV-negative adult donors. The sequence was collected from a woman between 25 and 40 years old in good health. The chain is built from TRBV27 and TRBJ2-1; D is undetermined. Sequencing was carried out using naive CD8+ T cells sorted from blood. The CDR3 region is CASSLDPLGSLNEQFF. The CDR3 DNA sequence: TGTGCCAGCAGTTTAGACCCTCTGGGATCGTTGAATGAGCAGTTCTTC.